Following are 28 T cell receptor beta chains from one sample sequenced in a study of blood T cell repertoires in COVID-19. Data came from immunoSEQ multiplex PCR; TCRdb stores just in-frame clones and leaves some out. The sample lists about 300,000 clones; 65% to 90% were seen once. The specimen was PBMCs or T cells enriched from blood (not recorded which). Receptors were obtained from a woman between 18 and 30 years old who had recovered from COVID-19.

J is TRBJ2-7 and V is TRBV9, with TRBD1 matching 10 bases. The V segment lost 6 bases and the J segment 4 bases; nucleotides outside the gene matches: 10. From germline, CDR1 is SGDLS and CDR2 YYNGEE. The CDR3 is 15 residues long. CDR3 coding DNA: TGTGCCAGCAACCCTTCCGGGACAGGGGCGTACGAGCAGTACTTC. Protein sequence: CASNPSGTGAYEQYF.

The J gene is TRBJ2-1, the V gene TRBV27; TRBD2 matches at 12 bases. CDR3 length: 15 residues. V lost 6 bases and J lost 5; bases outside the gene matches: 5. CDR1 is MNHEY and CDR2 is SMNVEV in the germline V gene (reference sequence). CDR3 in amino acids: CASRIWTSGNNEQFF. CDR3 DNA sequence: TGTGCCAGCAGAATCTGGACTAGCGGGAACAATGAGCAGTTCTTC.

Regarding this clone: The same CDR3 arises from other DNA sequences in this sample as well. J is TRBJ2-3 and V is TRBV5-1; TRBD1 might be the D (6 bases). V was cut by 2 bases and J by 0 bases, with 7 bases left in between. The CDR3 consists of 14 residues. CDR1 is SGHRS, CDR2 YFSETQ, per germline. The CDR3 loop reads CASSLGGSTDTQYF. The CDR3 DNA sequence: TGCGCCAGCAGCTTAGGGGGAAGCACAGATACGCAGTATTTT.

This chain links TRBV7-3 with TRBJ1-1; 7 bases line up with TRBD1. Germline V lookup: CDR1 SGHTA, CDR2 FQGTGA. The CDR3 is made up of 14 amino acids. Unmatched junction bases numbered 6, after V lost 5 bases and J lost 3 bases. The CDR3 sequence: CASSPTDRDTEAFF. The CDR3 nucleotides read TGTGCCAGCAGCCCAACCGACAGGGACACTGAAGCTTTCTTT.

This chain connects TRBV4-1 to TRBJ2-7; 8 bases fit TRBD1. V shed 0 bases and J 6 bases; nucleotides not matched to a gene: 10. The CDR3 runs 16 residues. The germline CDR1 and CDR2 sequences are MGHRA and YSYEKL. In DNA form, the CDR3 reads TGCGCCAGCAGCCAAGATCTAACAGGGGGAAGGGGCGAGCAGTACTTC. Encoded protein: CASSQDLTGGRGEQYF.

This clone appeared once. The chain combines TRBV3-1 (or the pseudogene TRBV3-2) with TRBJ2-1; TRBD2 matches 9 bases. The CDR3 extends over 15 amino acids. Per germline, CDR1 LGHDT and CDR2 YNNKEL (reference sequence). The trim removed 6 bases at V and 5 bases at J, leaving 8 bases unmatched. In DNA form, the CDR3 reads TGTGCCAGCAGTCCCGGGCTAGCGGGACACAATGAGCAGTTCTTC. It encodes CASSPGLAGHNEQFF.

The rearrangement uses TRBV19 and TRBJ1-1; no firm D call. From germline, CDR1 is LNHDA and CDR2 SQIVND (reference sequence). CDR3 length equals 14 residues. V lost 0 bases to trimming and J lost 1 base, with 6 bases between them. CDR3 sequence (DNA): TGTGCCAGTAGTATAGATCACTCGAACACTGAAGCTTTCTTT. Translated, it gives CASSIDHSNTEAFF.

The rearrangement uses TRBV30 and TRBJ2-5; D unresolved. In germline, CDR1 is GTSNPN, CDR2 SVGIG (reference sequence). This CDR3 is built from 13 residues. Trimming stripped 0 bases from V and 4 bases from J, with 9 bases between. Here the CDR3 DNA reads TGTGCCTGGAGTGTTGGCTCTTCAGAGACCCAGTACTTC. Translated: CAWSVGSSETQYF.

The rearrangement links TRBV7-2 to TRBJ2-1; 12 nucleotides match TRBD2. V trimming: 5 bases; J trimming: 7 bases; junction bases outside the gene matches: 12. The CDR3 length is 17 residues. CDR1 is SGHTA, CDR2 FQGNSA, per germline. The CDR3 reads CASSPTSGGPLGNEQFF. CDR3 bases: TGTGCCAGCAGCCCGACTAGCGGGGGACCTCTGGGGAATGAGCAGTTCTTC.

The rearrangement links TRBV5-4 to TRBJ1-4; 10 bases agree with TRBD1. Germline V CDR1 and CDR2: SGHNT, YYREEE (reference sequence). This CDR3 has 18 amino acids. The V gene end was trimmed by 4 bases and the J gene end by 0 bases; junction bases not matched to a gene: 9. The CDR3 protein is CASSRRTGGQSTNEKLFF. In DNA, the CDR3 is TGTGCCAGCAGCAGACGGACAGGGGGGCAATCAACTAATGAAAAACTGTTTTTT.

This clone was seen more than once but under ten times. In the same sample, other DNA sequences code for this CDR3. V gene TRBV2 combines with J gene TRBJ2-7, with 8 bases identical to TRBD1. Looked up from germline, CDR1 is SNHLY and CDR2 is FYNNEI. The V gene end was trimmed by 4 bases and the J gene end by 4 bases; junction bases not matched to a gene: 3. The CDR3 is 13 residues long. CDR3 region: CASSVGQGYEQYF. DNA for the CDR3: TGTGCCAGCAGTGTAGGACAGGGTTACGAGCAGTACTTC.

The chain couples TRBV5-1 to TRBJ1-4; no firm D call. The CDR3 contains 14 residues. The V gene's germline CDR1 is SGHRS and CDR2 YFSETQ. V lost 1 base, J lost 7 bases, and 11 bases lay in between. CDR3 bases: TGCGCCAGCAGCTTGCTGGGCAACGGTGAAAAACTGTTTTTT. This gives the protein CASSLLGNGEKLFF.

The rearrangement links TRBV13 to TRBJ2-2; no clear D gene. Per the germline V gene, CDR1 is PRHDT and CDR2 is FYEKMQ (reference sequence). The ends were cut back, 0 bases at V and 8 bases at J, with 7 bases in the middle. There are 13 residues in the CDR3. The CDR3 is CASSLGRSGELFF. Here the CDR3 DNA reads TGTGCCAGCAGCTTAGGTCGTTCGGGGGAGCTGTTTTTT.

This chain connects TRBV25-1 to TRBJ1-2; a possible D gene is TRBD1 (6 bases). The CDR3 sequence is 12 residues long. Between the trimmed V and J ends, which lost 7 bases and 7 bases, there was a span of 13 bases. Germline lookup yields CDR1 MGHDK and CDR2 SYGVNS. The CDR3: CASKGGRFGYTF. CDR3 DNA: TGTGCCAGCAAAGGGGGACGATTTGGCTACACCTTC.

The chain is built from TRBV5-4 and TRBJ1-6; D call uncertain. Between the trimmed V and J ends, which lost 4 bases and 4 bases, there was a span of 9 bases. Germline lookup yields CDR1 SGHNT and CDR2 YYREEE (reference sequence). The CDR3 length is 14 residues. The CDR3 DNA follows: TGTGCCAGCAGCCTCGAGGTATATAATTCACCCCTCCACTTT. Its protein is CASSLEVYNSPLHF.

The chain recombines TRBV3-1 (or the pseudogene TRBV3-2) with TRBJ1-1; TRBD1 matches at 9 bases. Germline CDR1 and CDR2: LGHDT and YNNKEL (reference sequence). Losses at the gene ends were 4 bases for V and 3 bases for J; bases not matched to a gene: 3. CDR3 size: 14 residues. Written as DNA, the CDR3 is TGTGCCAGCAGCCCGACAGGGGGTTACACTGAAGCTTTCTTT. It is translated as CASSPTGGYTEAFF.

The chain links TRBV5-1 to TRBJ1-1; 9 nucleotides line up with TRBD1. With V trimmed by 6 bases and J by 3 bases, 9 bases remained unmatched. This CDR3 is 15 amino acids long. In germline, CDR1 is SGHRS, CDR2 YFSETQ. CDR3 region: CASTWTGDFDTEAFF. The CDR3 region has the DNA TGCGCCAGCACCTGGACAGGGGACTTTGACACTGAAGCTTTCTTT.

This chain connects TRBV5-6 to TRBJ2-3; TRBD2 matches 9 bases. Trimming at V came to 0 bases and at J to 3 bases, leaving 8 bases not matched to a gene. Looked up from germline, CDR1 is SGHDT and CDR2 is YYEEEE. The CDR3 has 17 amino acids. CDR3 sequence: CASSLGAGGPFTDTQYF. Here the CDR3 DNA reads TGTGCCAGCAGCTTGGGTGCGGGGGGGCCTTTTACAGATACGCAGTATTTT. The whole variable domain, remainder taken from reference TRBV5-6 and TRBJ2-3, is DAGVTQSPTHLIKTRGQQVTLRCSPKSGHDTVSWYQQALGQGPQFIFQYYEEEERQRGNFPDRFSGHQFPNYSSELNVNALLLGDSALYLCASSLGAGGPFTDTQYFGPGTRLTVL.

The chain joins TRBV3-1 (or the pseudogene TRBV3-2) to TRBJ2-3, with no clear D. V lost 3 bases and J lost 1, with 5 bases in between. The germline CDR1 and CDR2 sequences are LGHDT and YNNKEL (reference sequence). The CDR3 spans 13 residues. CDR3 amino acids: CASSQAGTDTQYF. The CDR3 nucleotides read TGTGCCAGCAGCCAGGCTGGCACAGATACGCAGTATTTT.

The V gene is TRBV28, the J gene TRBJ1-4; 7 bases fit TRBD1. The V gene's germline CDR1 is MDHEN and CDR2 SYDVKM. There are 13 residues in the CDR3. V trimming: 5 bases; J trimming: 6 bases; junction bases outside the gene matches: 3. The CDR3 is CASSPGTDEKLFF. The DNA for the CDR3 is TGTGCCAGCAGTCCCGGGACAGATGAAAAACTGTTTTTT.

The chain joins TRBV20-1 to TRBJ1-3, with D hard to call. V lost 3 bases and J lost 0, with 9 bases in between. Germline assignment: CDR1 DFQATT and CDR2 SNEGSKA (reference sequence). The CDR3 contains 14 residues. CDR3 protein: CSASFGASGNTIYF. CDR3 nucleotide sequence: TGCAGTGCTAGTTTCGGAGCCTCTGGAAACACCATATATTTT.

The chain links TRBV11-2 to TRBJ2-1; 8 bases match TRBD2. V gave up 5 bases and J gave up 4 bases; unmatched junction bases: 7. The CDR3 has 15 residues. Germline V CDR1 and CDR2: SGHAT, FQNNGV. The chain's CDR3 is CASSAYSGNYNEQFF. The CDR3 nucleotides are TGTGCCAGCAGCGCCTATAGCGGGAATTACAATGAGCAGTTCTTC.

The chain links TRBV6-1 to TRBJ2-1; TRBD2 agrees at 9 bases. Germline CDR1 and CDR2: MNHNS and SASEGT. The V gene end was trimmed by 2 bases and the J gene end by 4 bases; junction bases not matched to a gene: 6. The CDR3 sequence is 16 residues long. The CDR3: CASSELAGRPYNEQFF. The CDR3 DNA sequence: TGTGCCAGCAGTGAACTAGCGGGGAGACCTTACAATGAGCAGTTCTTC.

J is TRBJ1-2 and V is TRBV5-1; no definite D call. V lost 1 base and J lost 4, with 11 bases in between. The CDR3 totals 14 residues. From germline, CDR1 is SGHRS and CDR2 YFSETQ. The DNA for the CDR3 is TGCGCCAGCAGCTTGAGGGAGGATGGCTATGGCTACACCTTC. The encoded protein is CASSLREDGYGYTF.

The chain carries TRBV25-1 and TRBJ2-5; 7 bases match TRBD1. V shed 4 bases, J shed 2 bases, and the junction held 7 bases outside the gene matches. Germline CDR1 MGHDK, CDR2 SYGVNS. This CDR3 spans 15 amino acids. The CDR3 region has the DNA TGTGCCAGCAGTGTTCCGGGACAGTTGCAAGAGACCCAGTACTTC. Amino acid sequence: CASSVPGQLQETQYF. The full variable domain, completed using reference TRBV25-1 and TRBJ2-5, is EADIYQTPRYLVIGTGKKITLECSQTMGHDKMYWYQQDPGMELHLIHYSYGVNSTEKGDLSSESTVSRIRTEHFPLTLESARPSHTSQYLCASSVPGQLQETQYFGPGTRLLVL.

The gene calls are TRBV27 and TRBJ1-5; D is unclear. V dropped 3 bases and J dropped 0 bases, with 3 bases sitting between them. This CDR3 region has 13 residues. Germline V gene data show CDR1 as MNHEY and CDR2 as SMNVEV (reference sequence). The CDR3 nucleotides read TGTGCCAGCAGTTTCGTTAGCAATCAGCCCCAGCATTTT. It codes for CASSFVSNQPQHF.

CDR3 loop: CASTLDWGRGYTEAFF. In DNA form, the CDR3 reads TGTGCCAGCACCTTGGATTGGGGCAGGGGATACACTGAAGCTTTCTTT. The rearrangement joins TRBV7-9 to TRBJ1-1, with D maybe TRBD1 (6 bases). The CDR3 extends over 16 amino acids. Trimming shortened V by 7 bases and J by 3 bases, and 21 bases separated the two germline ends. Germline V gene sequence: CDR1 SEHNR, CDR2 FQNEAQ (reference sequence).

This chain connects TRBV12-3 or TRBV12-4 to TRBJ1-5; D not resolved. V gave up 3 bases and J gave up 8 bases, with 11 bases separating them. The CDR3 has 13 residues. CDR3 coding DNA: TGTGCCAGCAGTTTTTTCCGGAGTGAGCCCCAGCATTTT. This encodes CASSFFRSEPQHF.